Each of the 7 T cell receptor beta chains below was sequenced from the same sample in a study of vaccination and CD4 T cells after COVID-19. Treatment here: approximately 11-day PBMC culture with coronavirus spike peptide pools or control peptides (ViraFEST assay). These TCRs are of unknown antigen specificity. Cultured CD4+ T-cell DNA underwent Oncomine TCR Beta short-read sequencing. MiXCR, run by TCRdb on the PCR reads, gives a single entry per CDR3 protein. The data show 15,000 to 20,000 distinct CDR3 sequences, about 39% seen once. This specimen was CD4+ T cells from blood, cultured in vitro, taken after SARS-CoV-2 vaccination. The receptors were sampled from a human donor who had recovered from COVID-19.

The chain recombines TRBV10-1 with TRBJ1-1; tentatively, D is TRBD1 (6 bases). Germline V gene data show CDR1 as WNHNN and CDR2 as SYGVQD (reference sequence). This CDR3 has 13 residues. V lost 6 bases and J 1 base, leaving 9 bases between the germline ends. The CDR3 loop reads CASRADRNTEAFF. CDR3 nucleotides: TGCGCCAGCAGGGCGGACAGGAACACTGAAGCTTTCTTT.

The J gene is TRBJ2-5, the V gene TRBV11-2; D may be TRBD1 (6 bases). Trimming pared 5 bases from V and 1 base from J, leaving 14 bases between. This CDR3 has 15 residues. CDR1 SGHAT and CDR2 FQNNGV come from the germline V gene. The CDR3 DNA is TGTGCCAGCAGCGCCAGGGGTACCTCCCAAGAGACCCAGTACTTC. Translation gives CASSARGTSQETQYF.

This clonotype was counted only a few times. The chain links TRBV7-6 to TRBJ2-5, with D possibly TRBD1 on 5 matching bases. Trimming stripped 10 bases from V and 1 base from J, with 16 bases between. This CDR3 has 14 amino acids. Germline V gene sequence: CDR1 SGHVS, CDR2 FNYEAQ. The CDR3 loop reads CAITGGALQETQYF. CDR3 DNA: TGTGCCATAACGGGTGGGGCGCTCCAAGAGACCCAGTACTTC.

There are a few counts of this clonotype. The gene calls are TRBV6-1 and TRBJ1-1; D is uncertain. The CDR3 has 13 residues. The germline V and J ends were trimmed by 7 bases and 3 bases, with 12 bases remaining between them. Germline values: CDR1 MNHNS, CDR2 SASEGT. The CDR3 region is CASINRVDTEAFF. DNA for the CDR3: TGTGCCAGCATTAATAGGGTGGACACTGAAGCTTTCTTT.

This clonotype is medium-sized in the sample. J is TRBJ2-6 and V is TRBV20-1; D possibly corresponds to TRBD1 (6 bases). This CDR3 is built from 17 residues. CDR1 and CDR2 (germline): DFQATT, SNEGSKA (reference sequence). V was trimmed by 6 bases and J by 2 bases, leaving 20 bases between them. DNA for the CDR3: TGCAGTGCCCGCCTCCTGGGCAGGGGTGCTGGGGCCAACGTCCTGACTTTC. This sequence encodes CSARLLGRGAGANVLTF.

The chain has TRBV11-1 and TRBJ2-5; TRBD2 aligns across 8 bases. V lost 0 bases, J lost 2 bases, and 5 bases stayed unmatched. The germline gives CDR1 SGHAT, CDR2 FQDESV (reference sequence). The CDR3 length is 16 residues. DNA of the CDR3: TGTGCCAGCAGCTTAGCGCTAGCGGGCGTTCAAGAGACCCAGTACTTC. Amino acid sequence: CASSLALAGVQETQYF.

This clonotype showed up just once. The limits of the CDR3 on the DNA are not certain, so only TCRdb's listed CDR3 is given. This sequence joins TRBV20-1 and TRBJ2-7; the table's D call TRBD1 went unverified against the DNA. The germline gives CDR1 DFQATT, CDR2 SNEGSKA (reference sequence). The CDR3 spans 14 residues, counting both ends. This CDR3 reads CSAHSLDNSYEQYF.